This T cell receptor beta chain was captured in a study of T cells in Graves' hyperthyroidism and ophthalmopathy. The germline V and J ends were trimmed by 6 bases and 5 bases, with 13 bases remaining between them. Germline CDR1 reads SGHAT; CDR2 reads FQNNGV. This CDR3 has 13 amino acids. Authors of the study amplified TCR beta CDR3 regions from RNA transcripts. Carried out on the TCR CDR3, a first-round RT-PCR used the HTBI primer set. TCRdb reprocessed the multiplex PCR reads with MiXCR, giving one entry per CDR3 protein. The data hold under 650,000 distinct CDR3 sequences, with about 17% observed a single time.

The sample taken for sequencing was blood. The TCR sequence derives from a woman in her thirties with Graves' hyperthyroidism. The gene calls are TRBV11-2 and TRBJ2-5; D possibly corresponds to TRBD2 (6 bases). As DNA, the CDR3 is TGTGCCAGCAGTTCTATCGGGAGTGAGACCCAGTACTTC. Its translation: CASSSIGSETQYF.